These 28 T cell receptor beta chains originate from one sample sequenced in a study of human T cells and chemical hapten exposure (dated by TCRdb to about 2021). The method was RACE. TCRdb lists the instrument as NextSeq 500. Starting from the raw public reads, TCRdb applied fastp trimming at Q25, assembled clones with MiXCR and retained in-frame beta chains. For every CDR3 protein sequence, its rows merge into one entry that carries the most common genes and DNA. This sample has around 250,000 distinct CDR3 sequences in its table, and about 9% of those were observed once. The ten largest account for around 2.5% of the sample. Explained via the paper, the time point label denotes: pre-sensitization, week 0. The treatment or condition label on this specimen signifies: therapeutic diphenylcyclopropenone sensitization with weekly scalp DPC. The input for sequencing was whole blood, taken in connection with sensitization to the hapten diphenylcyclopropenone (DPC). Receptors originate from a middle-aged woman with alopecia areata. Some clones in this sample may be carry-over from other donors' samples.

The chain is built from TRBV16 and TRBJ2-7; D may be TRBD1 (6 bases). Trimming took off 7 bases at V and 7 bases at J, with 20 bases between the two ends. Germline-derived CDR1 and CDR2 are KGHSY and FQNENV. The CDR3 covers 14 residues. The CDR3 DNA sequence: TGTGCCAGCACCAAAGGGGCCGTGAGGGGGGAGCAGTACTTC. Amino acids: CASTKGAVRGEQYF.

This clonotype was seen repeatedly, ten times or more. The chain couples TRBV28 to TRBJ2-7, with 7 positions matching TRBD1. With V trimmed by 6 bases and J by 3 bases, 11 bases remained unmatched. Germline V gives CDR1 MDHEN, CDR2 SYDVKM. The CDR3 spans 15 residues. The CDR3 sequence is CASRTAGTEYYEQYF. The CDR3 region has the DNA TGTGCCAGCAGGACGGCCGGGACAGAATACTACGAGCAGTACTTC.

The gene calls are TRBV9 and TRBJ2-5, with TRBD2 matching over 9 bases. The CDR3 totals 15 residues. Trimming removed 6 bases from V and 4 bases from J; junction bases left unmatched: 10. Germline CDR1 SGDLS, CDR2 YYNGEE. The CDR3 DNA is TGTGCCAGCACCGGGGCGGGAGGGCCCGGAGAGACCCAGTACTTC. This gives the protein CASTGAGGPGETQYF.

This clonotype was counted between two and nine times. The gene calls are TRBV12-3 or TRBV12-4 and TRBJ1-4; possible D gene TRBD1, 5 bases. CDR3 length: 12 amino acids. V was shortened by 6 bases and J by 8 bases, with 10 bases between the two germline ends. In nucleotides, the CDR3 is TGTGCCAGCAGCCGAAACAGGGAAAAACTGTTTTTT. The encoded protein is CASSRNREKLFF.

The table lists this clonotype with many counts. The rearrangement uses TRBV7-2 and TRBJ1-4; TRBD1 is a possible D gene (6 bases). Trimming took 1 base from V and 3 from J, leaving 9 bases between them. The germline V gene encodes CDR1 SGHTA and CDR2 FQGNSA. This CDR3 has 15 amino acids. CDR3 DNA sequence: TGTGCCAGCAGCTTAGTTTGGGGGCCTAATGAAAAACTGTTTTTT. Its protein is CASSLVWGPNEKLFF.

V is TRBV28 and J is TRBJ2-7; 7 bases are shared with TRBD2. In germline, CDR1 is MDHEN, CDR2 SYDVKM. The CDR3 length is 17 residues. The V and J ends lost 2 bases and 4 bases, in that order; junction bases with no gene match: 14. In nucleotides, the CDR3 is TGTGCCAGCAGTTTACAACGAGGAAGGGGAGGGTTTTACGAGCAGTACTTC. Its translation: CASSLQRGRGGFYEQYF. The entire variable domain, with the rest obtained from reference TRBV28 and TRBJ2-7, is as follows: DVKVTQSSRYLVKRTGEKVFLECVQDMDHENMFWYRQDPGLGLRLIYFSYDVKMKEKGDIPEGYSVSREKKERFSLILESASTNQTSMYLCASSLQRGRGGFYEQYFGPGTRLTVT.

This clonotype was recorded a few times. V and J are TRBV29-1 and TRBJ1-2, with D maybe TRBD1 (5 bases). V shed 6 bases and J shed 4 bases, with 21 bases lying between them. The CDR3 contains 15 residues. Germline values: CDR1 SQVTM, CDR2 ANQGSEA. CDR3 amino acids: CSVAFGGETFYGYTF. The DNA for the CDR3 is TGCAGCGTCGCCTTTGGGGGGGAAACCTTCTATGGCTACACCTTC.

A remark on this clonotype: A clone one base away is much larger, so this may be a read error. The gene calls are TRBV20-1 and TRBJ2-2; 13 bases map to TRBD2. CDR3 length: 16 amino acids. J lost 6 bases, V lost 5 bases, and 9 bases had no gene match. Germline assignment: CDR1 DFQATT and CDR2 SNEGSKA (reference sequence). CDR3 region: CSAWTSGSFAAGELFF. The CDR3, as DNA: TGCAGTGCTTGGACTAGCGGGAGTTTCGCCGCCGGGGAGCTGTTTTTT.

A few counts support this clonotype. The CDR3 DNA reads as TGCGCCAGCAGGAGGGCACAGGGAACGACCCAGTACTTC. Translation gives CASRRAQGTTQYF. The V call is TRBV5-1, the J call TRBJ2-5; TRBD1 might be the D (6 bases). The CDR3 loop spans 13 amino acids. CDR1 is SGHRS, CDR2 YFSETQ, per germline. With 5 bases removed from V and 7 bases from J, the gap between germline ends came to 15 bases.

This clonotype was counted only a few times. The genes are TRBV29-1 and TRBJ2-5; TRBD1 matches 7 bases. The CDR3 is 13 amino acids. Losses at the gene ends were 7 bases for V and 5 bases for J; bases not matched to a gene: 10. Germline V gene sequence: CDR1 SQVTM, CDR2 ANQGSEA. The CDR3 reads CSGGSQGSETQYF. CDR3 bases: TGCAGCGGGGGGTCACAGGGGAGTGAGACCCAGTACTTC.

This clonotype has only a few counts. The chain combines TRBV27 with TRBJ1-1, with 8 bases matching TRBD1. Germline V gives CDR1 MNHEY, CDR2 SMNVEV (reference sequence). The CDR3 is 15 residues long. The ends lost 5 bases at V and 4 bases at J; junction bases unmatched: 9. The CDR3 nucleotides read TGTGCCAGCAGTCCACGACAGGGGTGGACCACTGAAGCTTTCTTT. This translates into CASSPRQGWTTEAFF.

This clonotype has at least ten counts. V usage is TRBV4-3 and J usage is TRBJ2-7; 8 nucleotides agree with TRBD1. Per the germline V gene, CDR1 is LGHNA and CDR2 is YSLEER. This CDR3 is 16 amino acids long. V dropped 0 bases and J dropped 2; count of bases not matched to a gene: 6. In DNA form, the CDR3 reads TGCGCCAGCAGCCAAGATTCACCGGGACAGGCCTACGAGCAGTACTTC. Its protein product is CASSQDSPGQAYEQYF.

With respect to this clonotype: The final CDR3 position lacks the conserved phenylalanine or tryptophan, pointing to a likely read error. This sequence joins TRBV29-1 and TRBJ2-3; no reliable D call. The CDR3 extends over 12 amino acids. From germline, CDR1 is SQVTM and CDR2 ANQGSEA. CDR3: CSVESSTDAQYY. CDR3 coding DNA: TGCAGCGTTGAGTCGAGCACAGATGCGCAGTATTAT.

This clonotype was observed a handful of times. This chain uses TRBV27 with TRBJ2-2; D is unclear. CDR1 is MNHEY and CDR2 is SMNVEV in the germline V gene (reference sequence). The CDR3 contains 15 residues. Trimming left V 6 bases short and J 5 bases short, with 16 bases between. The CDR3 protein is CASSFYPIRTGELFF. CDR3 in DNA: TGTGCCAGCAGCTTCTACCCTATTCGTACCGGGGAGCTGTTTTTT.

This rearrangement joins TRBV7-2 to TRBJ1-3; D may be TRBD1 (5 bases). Germline-derived CDR1 and CDR2 are SGHTA and FQGNSA. The CDR3 has 14 amino acids. V lost 1 base, J lost 4 bases, and 8 bases lay in between. CDR3 loop: CASSLGGTGNTIYF. As DNA, the CDR3 is TGTGCCAGCAGCTTAGGGGGGACGGGAAACACCATATATTTT.

This clonotype was recorded a few times. This sequence joins TRBV14 and TRBJ2-1; TRBD1 is a possible D gene (6 bases). V was clipped by 4 bases and J by 2 bases, with 15 bases between them. This CDR3 region has 16 residues. Germline V CDR1 and CDR2: SGHDN, FVKESK. This CDR3 is CASSRPGQRAYNEQFF. The CDR3 bases are TGTGCCAGCAGCCGACCGGGACAACGAGCCTACAATGAGCAGTTCTTC.

This clonotype was detected ten times or more. The rearrangement links TRBV10-3 to TRBJ2-2; 10 bases fit TRBD1. V dropped 7 bases and J dropped 6; count of bases not matched to a gene: 5. This CDR3 has 14 amino acids. Germline CDR1 reads ENHRY; CDR2 reads SYGVKD. CDR3 bases: TGTGCCATCACGGGGACAGGGGACGCCGGGGAGCTGTTTTTT. Protein sequence: CAITGTGDAGELFF.

The V call is TRBV20-1, the J call TRBJ2-5; no reliable D call. V lost 5 bases to trimming and J lost 10 bases, with 14 bases between them. Germline V gives CDR1 DFQATT, CDR2 SNEGSKA (reference sequence). This CDR3 has 11 residues. CDR3 bases: TGCAGTGCTTATGGGCCACCAATCCAGTACTTC. Translation gives CSAYGPPIQYF.

This clonotype showed up just once. The rearrangement links TRBV7-9 to TRBJ2-7, with 8 nucleotides matching TRBD1. The CDR3 sequence is 15 residues long. Germline V lookup: CDR1 SEHNR, CDR2 FQNEAQ (reference sequence). The J segment lost 2 bases and the V segment lost 1 base, leaving 4 bases of the junction unmatched. The CDR3 DNA reads TGTGCCAGCAGCTTAGTCGGGACAGGCCCCTACGAGCAGTACTTC. Amino acids: CASSLVGTGPYEQYF.

This clonotype was seen only a few times. This sequence joins TRBV5-1 and TRBJ2-1; D unresolved. The CDR3 is made up of 14 amino acids. Germline CDR1 SGHRS, CDR2 YFSETQ. Trimming stripped 4 bases from V and 10 bases from J, with 18 bases between. This chain's CDR3 is CASSPLQEGREQFF. Written as DNA, the CDR3 is TGCGCCAGCAGCCCCCTGCAGGAAGGTCGCGAGCAGTTCTTC.

This chain joins TRBV7-8 and TRBJ2-7; no clear D. This CDR3 has 15 residues. Between the trimmed V and J ends, which lost 0 bases and 2 bases, there was a span of 11 bases. Germline CDR1 is SGHVS and CDR2 is FQNEAQ. Written as DNA, the CDR3 is TGTGCCAGCAGCTTAGCTCCCGACCCTACCTACGAGCAGTACTTC. Its protein product is CASSLAPDPTYEQYF.

The table lists this clonotype with many counts. The rearrangement joins TRBV9 to TRBJ1-1, with TRBD1 matching 8 bases. Germline CDR1 and CDR2: SGDLS and YYNGEE. The V segment lost 0 bases and the J segment 5 bases; nucleotides outside the gene matches: 6. CDR3 length: 15 amino acids. CDR3 sequence: CASSVEDRVGTEAFF. The CDR3 DNA reads as TGTGCCAGCAGCGTAGAGGACAGGGTAGGTACTGAAGCTTTCTTT.

This clonotype was counted a few times. The chain has TRBV6-2 or TRBV6-3 and TRBJ2-5; D unresolved. The V end lost 7 bases, the J end lost 4 bases, and 10 bases lay between the germline ends. The CDR3 consists of 12 residues. Germline V lookup: CDR1 MNHEY, CDR2 SVGEGT. The CDR3 sequence: CASKGTRETQYF. The CDR3 DNA reads TGTGCCAGCAAGGGAACCCGAGAGACCCAGTACTTC.

The genes are TRBV28 and TRBJ2-7; D perhaps matches TRBD1 (6 bases). From germline, CDR1 is MDHEN and CDR2 SYDVKM. Trimming shortened V by 5 bases and J by 2 bases, and 16 bases separated the two germline ends. This CDR3 spans 15 amino acids. The CDR3 sequence is CASSALQGSAYEQYF. The CDR3 DNA reads as TGTGCCAGCAGTGCCCTACAGGGATCTGCCTACGAGCAGTACTTC. The full variable domain, rest sourced from reference TRBV28 and TRBJ2-7, is DVKVTQSSRYLVKRTGEKVFLECVQDMDHENMFWYRQDPGLGLRLIYFSYDVKMKEKGDIPEGYSVSREKKERFSLILESASTNQTSMYLCASSALQGSAYEQYFGPGTRLTVT.

The sample holds many counts of this clonotype. The chain uses TRBV29-1 and TRBJ1-1; 8 bases match TRBD1. J gave up 10 bases and V 7 bases, and 17 bases lay outside the gene matches. The CDR3 runs 14 residues. Germline V gene lookup returns CDR1 SQVTM and CDR2 ANQGSEA. CDR3 region: CSAEGFTGGRVAFF. The CDR3 nucleotides are TGCAGCGCCGAGGGATTCACAGGGGGTAGGGTAGCTTTCTTT.

This clonotype was observed at least ten times. The chain employs TRBV6-1 and TRBJ2-3; D gene unclear. This CDR3 spans 13 amino acids. Germline values: CDR1 MNHNS, CDR2 SASEGT. V shed 4 bases and J shed 4 bases, with 9 bases lying between them. CDR3 nucleotides: TGTGCCAGCAGTGGTACAAACCCAGATACGCAGTATTTT. It translates to CASSGTNPDTQYF.

This chain joins TRBV7-2 and TRBJ2-7; perhaps TRBD2 as D (5 bases). V lost 1 base and J lost 1, with 14 bases in between. This CDR3 spans 16 amino acids. The germline V gene has CDR1 SGHTA and CDR2 FQGNSA. The CDR3 nucleotides read TGTGCCAGCAGCTTAGGGGCGCGGGTGTCGTCCTACGAGCAGTACTTC. It encodes CASSLGARVSSYEQYF.

This chain connects TRBV7-2 to TRBJ1-1; a possible D gene is TRBD1 (6 bases). V was pared by 2 bases and J by 0 bases, with 13 bases between. This CDR3 has 16 residues. Germline values: CDR1 SGHTA, CDR2 FQGNSA. CDR3 nucleotides: TGTGCCAGCAGCTTATTGTCAGGGGTCATGAACACTGAAGCTTTCTTT. Its protein product is CASSLLSGVMNTEAFF.